This TCR beta chain was captured in a study of spatial heterogeneity in lung cancer. V was pared by 4 bases and J by 5 bases, with 13 bases of the junction left unmatched. CDR3 length equals 17 residues. Germline V gene data show CDR1 as MGHDK and CDR2 as SYGVNS. This clonotype has a handful of counts. The antigen remains undetermined. Broader study findings: Blood carried ubiquitous expanded tumor TCRs more at resection than follow-up.

Using its own MiXCR run on the 5' RACE reads, TCRdb lists one record per CDR3 protein. Of some 120,000 distinct CDR3 sequences listed, more than 9% are singletons. Time point: blood at routine non-recurrence follow-up after resection. Unsorted tumor, nontumor lung tissue or cryopreserved PBMC supplied the whole RNA. Specimen: PBMCs, collected at follow-up. V gene TRBV25-1 combines with J gene TRBJ2-2, with TRBD1 matching over 7 bases. This sequence originates from a male donor with early-stage non-small cell lung cancer. The DNA for the CDR3 is TGTGCCAGCAGTGCTCGACAGGGAAAGGGGAAAACCGGGGAGCTGTTTTTT. This encodes CASSARQGKGKTGELFF.